This T cell receptor (beta chain) comes out of a study of cytomegalovirus exposure and HLA in healthy donors (dated by TCRdb to about 2017). For the study in its entirety: An earlier analysis of 587 of the donors reported roughly 300 Gb of sequence data and roughly 110 million unique TCR beta sequences from about 179 million T cells. An early release that covered more than 550 HLA-typed donors contained 300 to 350 gigabases of sequencing data and 75 million to 100 million unique TCR sequences. Of the 350 to 450 genotyped donors, 75% to 85% were placed in the genetic ancestry cluster associated with self-reported Caucasian donors. The aim of the study was to test whether cataloging public T cell receptors could identify signatures of past pathogen exposure. The study used immunosequencing to profile the T cell repertoires of approximately 690 subjects and linked those repertoires to cytomegalovirus serostatus. Along with the roughly 610-subject first cohort, a separate validation cohort of over a hundred different subjects was used. High-throughput TCR immunosequencing, statistical association of individual TCRs with disease status, and machine learning were combined to predict cytomegalovirus infection status. A later analysis re-examined previously published TCR beta repertoires from just over 650 donors and added high-resolution HLA genotyping to investigate patterns of TCR occurrence. Rather than using new phenotypic data, the later analysis identified candidate immune exposures from TCR beta sequences and from how often those sequences occurred across donors. To decide whether each TCR beta V gene segment behaved as functional or pseudogenic, an earlier analysis of approximately 590 of the donors relied on high-throughput TCR beta sequencing. Donor age, sex, ethnicity and CMV serostatus were compiled alongside the repertoire data. Genome-wide SNP genotypes for about 55% of the roughly 670 donors were used in a later genetic analysis, which treated that subset as a discovery cohort. Every repertoire in the discovery cohort had been generated on one and the same sequencing platform. HLA typing included class I and class II loci at four-digit resolution. The number of donors typed differed by locus, with roughly 629-640 for A, B, C, DRB1 and DQB1, over 500 for DQA1, 606 for DPA1, and 400 to 490 for DPB1. Four to six DR-DQ haplotypes were handled as single units for association and clustering, since linkage in the cohort was strong. Among about 370 genotyped donors of the cohort, an average of roughly 230,000 unique TCR beta nucleotide sequences was sequenced per donor, of which roughly 17% were non-productive.

The cohort was made up of several hundred healthy bone marrow donors. At the time of sampling, all cohort members were nominally healthy, though unrecorded immune exposures were likely present. The donor was CMV seronegative and belonged to the group of under 400 seronegative cohort members. A peripheral blood sample was provided by each donor, and peripheral blood mononuclear cells were used for TCR beta sequencing. Genomic DNA extraction from the blood cell samples was performed with the Qiagen DNeasy Blood Extraction Kit. Details on this clone: Its antigen remains undetermined. Nothing much larger sits one base from this clone, and base qualities are not available.

General study outcomes and caveats: In a later genetic analysis, a missense DCLRE1C variant was associated with V-gene and J-gene trimming of TCR beta chains, and the association was replicated in an independent cohort. At a false discovery rate of 0.05, a later analysis linked around 15,000 TCR beta sequences to specific HLA alleles. In a later analysis, HLA-associated TCR beta chains showed more clonal expansion and lower generation probabilities than non-associated chains that were equally common. In vitro tests confirmed that a few of the cytomegalovirus-associated TCR beta chains recognize cytomegalovirus antigens. According to a later genetic analysis, donors in an Asian-associated ancestry cluster had fewer N-insertions in productive TCRs than the approximately 670-donor mean. The only immune exposure information available for the cohort was CMV serostatus. The sequencing pipeline was judged likely to have produced a cluster of highly shared sequence variants as a technical artifact. Assigning TCR associations to individual alleles was difficult when HLA alleles, especially DR and DQ, strongly co-occurred. Correlated functional status among segregating V segments might be attributable to linkage disequilibrium, but an unknown experimental factor could not be ruled out. Most TCR sequences were seen in very few donors, while some public TCRs were found in many individuals. In this cohort, only TCR beta chains were sequenced, and detectable features were limited by the absence of alpha or paired-chain data. Because the 87-base-pair reads could not distinguish some IMGT-functional V segments, including TRBV6-2 and TRBV6-3, those segments were excluded. Most CMV-associated TCR beta chains appeared to be HLA-restricted in a later analysis, and the HLA associations seemed to be driven largely by CMV exposure. In a later analysis, TCR association rates were found to vary across HLA loci, with the most associated TCRs seen for DRB1 alleles and the fewest for HLA-C alleles. A further reported finding was that TCR beta sequences accurately predicted the HLA-A and HLA-B alleles for most subjects in the first cohort. Approximately 18 rarely observed V segments, including chromosome 9 orphons, were excluded from the earlier analysis of a few hundred of the donors because counts were too low. In an earlier analysis of several hundred of the donors, most TCR beta V segments were observed in productive rearrangements about 90% or about 30% of the time, broadly matching IMGT annotations. Because some donors lacked HLA typing at each locus, the association tests relied only on the typed subset. The classifier was reported to diagnose cytomegalovirus status with high specificity and sensitivity in both the original and validation cohorts. The study gave a list of under 200 TCR beta chains associated with cytomegalovirus. It was suggested by the authors that the approach could potentially be generalized to other disease states and immunological phenotypes. According to a later analysis, parvovirus B19, influenza, CMV and Epstein-Barr virus appeared linked to several top co-occurrence clusters. Roughly uniform sequencing depth across donors was assumed in presence/absence analyses, although this assumption may not hold.

The junction carries 4 bases between V and J, which are trimmed by 1 base and 7 bases respectively. The CDR3 sequence holds 11 residues, the cysteine and phenylalanine included. Of all the DNA, just the CDR3 is kept, 33 bases in frame from base 1. Based on the germline V gene, the CDR1 and CDR2 sequences are MDHEN and SYDVKM. The library was built by means of the immunoSEQ multiplex PCR assay. For the multiplex PCR, a mixture combining 60 forward primers for TCR Vbeta segments and 13 reverse primers for TCR Jbeta segments was used. The CDR3 region of rearranged TCR beta genes was amplified from genomic DNA by a multiplex PCR assay. Amplified TCR beta libraries were sequenced as 87-base-pair reads on the Illumina HiSeq System. In the source study's methods: In a later analysis, tens of millions of unique TCR beta chains were counted across the 500 to 850 repertoires, and around 10 million of these chains were shared by at least two donors. Raw reads were error-corrected and collapsed into unique sequences with a nearest-neighbor algorithm that merged closely related sequences to remove PCR and sequencing errors. Alignment of CDR3 sequences to IMGT reference sequences was used to assign V, D and J gene segments. For a sequence to be retained, at least a six-nucleotide match to both a V gene segment and a J gene segment was required. A rearrangement was called productive if the CDR3 had no stop codons and remained in frame with V and J, and every other rearrangement was called non-productive. CDR3 was defined according to IMGT convention as the region running from the second conserved V-encoded cysteine to the conserved J-encoded phenylalanine. In an earlier analysis of roughly 610 of the donors, sequences lacking an unambiguous match to a single V gene segment were excluded. In an earlier analysis of a few hundred of the donors, V segments were called functional above 56.7% productive rearrangements and were called segregating when the between-donor standard deviation exceeded 5%. A statistical classification framework was built for diagnosing cytomegalovirus status from the catalog of TCR beta chain sequences. In a later analysis, TCR nucleotide sequences were compared against IMGT/GENE-DB human TR gene sequences so that V and J genes could be assigned. A later analysis assigned CDR3 sequences and most-parsimonious VDJ recombination scenarios with the TCRdist pipeline. In a later analysis, every TCR beta chain was defined by the combination of its CDR3 amino acid sequence and its V-gene family, and reads without a unique V-gene family were dropped. To address suspected cross-contamination and a sequencing artifact, a later analysis removed some 620 highly shared, low-generation-probability nucleotide sequences. For each public chain, a later analysis derived a clonal expansion index from normalized ranks of inferred template counts within each repertoire. In a later analysis, generation probabilities were computed with a VDJ recombination model fitted to out-of-frame rearrangements, and the resulting probabilities were checked against IGoR. A later analysis scored TCR-TCR, TCR-HLA and TCR-CMV co-occurrence with hypergeometric tests, applying a repertoire-size bias correction to TCR pairs. False discovery rates were estimated in a later analysis by permuting HLA or CMV assignments 20 times. A later analysis grouped co-occurring TCRs with DBSCAN, adding TCRdist sequence similarity when clustering within HLA-allele-positive subsets. Co-occurrence clustering excluded repertoires with fewer than 30,000 or more than 120,000 public chains, plus five with anomalous nucleotide sharing. Held by TCRdb, this immuneACCESS table contains in-frame sequences only and omits some clones. Under half of the omission traces to an unresolved V gene where checked; the cause of the rest is unknown. For V, J and clone size, that table is used; D and trimming come from the DNA. This sample holds about 160,000 clones; around 76% were observed only once. The ten largest clones take up roughly 1.9% of the sample.

The sample taken for sequencing was PBMCs. The clonotype was recovered from a female donor in good health and CMV-seronegative. Here the chain combines TRBV28 and TRBJ1-1; the D gene is not confidently resolved. The CDR3 protein sequence reads: CASSLYSEAFF. The nucleotides read TGTGCCAGCAGTTTATACAGTGAAGCTTTCTTT.